These T cell receptor beta chains were read from a single sample in a study of post-analysis software for immune sequencing data. One entry per CDR3 protein, called by TCRdb with MiXCR from the PCR reads. This table has 750,000 to 950,000 distinct CDR3 sequences, approximately 53% appearing once. Source material: blood. The receptors derive from a girl aged 10 to 17 with multiple sclerosis. The CDR3 runs from the conserved cysteine through the conserved F or W. A D gene is named only where the DNA matches it firmly. Size is stated for part of the rows, as once, few or many counts, or as a class when the clone is expanded.

.,once,TRBV5-4,TRBJ2-1,TGTGCCAGCAGCTTGTCCAGCAACAATGAGCAGTTCTTC,CASSLSSNNEQFF
TRBD1,.,TRBV3-1,TRBJ1-2,TGTGCCAGCAGCCAAGTAGGGACAGGGTTGGCTTTCTACACCTTC,CASSQVGTGLAFYTF
TRBD2,few,TRBV10-3,TRBJ2-7,TGTGCCATCAGCCCACAGGTAGCGGGGGCCGAGCAGTACTTC,CAISPQVAGAEQYF
TRBD2,.,TRBV12-3/TRBV12-4,TRBJ2-3,TGTGCCAGCGGAATGGGGACTAGCGTATCCACAGATACGGAGTATTTT,CASGMGTSVSTDTEYF
.,.,TRBV20-1,TRBJ2-7,TGCAGTGCTAGAGATCGAACGTCCGAGCAGTACTTC,CSARDRTSEQYF
.,.,TRBV20-1,TRBJ2-3,TGCAGTGCTAGTGTTCTGCGGGAAGGCACAGATACGCAGTATTTT,CSASVLREGTDTQYF
.,many,TRBV5-6,TRBJ2-1,TGTGCCAGCAGCTTGGTAACTTCCTCCTACAATGAGCAGTTCTTC,CASSLVTSSYNEQFF
TRBD1,.,TRBV6-5,TRBJ2-7,TGTGCCAGCAGTTATAGGACAGGGCAGGACGAGCAGTACTTC,CASSYRTGQDEQYF
TRBD2,.,TRBV4-1,TRBJ2-4,TGCGCCAGCAGCCAAGATTCGGAGCGGGAGGTCACAGTTGCCAAAAACATTCAGTACTTC,CASSQDSEREVTVAKNIQYF
.,few,TRBV2,TRBJ1-2,TGTGCCAGCAGTGTGCTGCCCTATGGCTACACCTTC,CASSVLPYGYTF
.,.,TRBV7-2,TRBJ2-4,TGTGCCTGCAGCTCTCAAGGGAAGGCCAAAAACATTCAGTACTTC,CACSSQGKAKNIQYF
TRBD2,.,TRBV20-1,TRBJ2-7,TGCAGTGCTAGTTTGAGGACTAGCGGGTTCGAGCAGTACTTC,CSASLRTSGFEQYF
TRBD1,.,TRBV12-5,TRBJ2-3,TGTGCTACCCGAGGGACAGGGATCGGTACGGCAGATACGCAGTATTTT,CATRGTGIGTADTQYF
TRBD1,few,TRBV4-1,TRBJ2-7,TGCGCCAGCAGCCAAGGTCCCGGGACAGGGCTACCCACCTACGAGCAGTACTTC,CASSQGPGTGLPTYEQYF
.,.,TRBV20-1,TRBJ2-2,TGCAGTGCTAGGGCTACAGGGAACACCGGGGAGCTGTTTTTT,CSARATGNTGELFF
.,few,TRBV9,TRBJ1-5,TGTGCCAGCAGCGTTCCTAAAAACAGGGTTAATCAGCCCCAGCATTTT,CASSVPKNRVNQPQHF